The text below deals with one TCR beta chain. Its antigen is as yet unknown. The protocol was immunoSEQ multiplex PCR, while the TCRdb copy is restricted to in-frame clones and leaves out a portion. The sample lists 65,000 or so clones, roughly 84% occurring once. This specimen comes from a study of a mutant IDH1 vaccine in newly diagnosed glioma. Study-wide context: The treated group averaged roughly 40 years old and was about 62% male, around 38% female.

With 4 bases removed from V and 3 bases from J, the gap between germline ends came to 8 bases. The CDR3 sequence is 14 residues long. The germline V gene encodes CDR1 SGHDT and CDR2 YYEEEE. The time point denotes: week 23, last vaccination. The study gave 300 ug of mutant IDH1 20-mer peptide per vaccine dose, with topical imiquimod. The V gene is TRBV5-6, the J gene TRBJ2-6; D possibly corresponds to TRBD2 (5 bases). The sequence was collected from a man between 25 and 39 years old with glioma. The input for sequencing was PBMCs, taken from a glioma patient whose treatment included an IDH1 peptide vaccine. The CDR3 DNA reads as TGTGCCAGCAGCCCCCGGGGTGGGGCCAACGTCCTGACTTTC. It yields the protein CASSPRGGANVLTF.